This record covers a single TCR beta chain. The data were taken from a study of T cells in Graves' hyperthyroidism and ophthalmopathy. Study-wide background: Pretreatment peripheral blood was obtained at initial diagnosis.

Amplified regions were TCR beta CDR3 sequences from RNA transcripts. Using the HTBI primer set, a first-round RT-PCR was run on the TCR CDR3. MiXCR, applied by TCRdb to the multiplex PCR reads, yields one record per CDR3 protein. Found here are a few hundred thousand distinct CDR3 sequences, 12% to 15% of them singletons; the top ten hold around 13%. The hyperthyroidism was newly diagnosed and had lasted under 2 months; the patients were aged 18 to 65. Germline V lookup: CDR1 MGHRA, CDR2 YSYEKL. Between the trimmed V and J ends, which lost 3 bases and 6 bases, there was a span of 20 bases. The CDR3 spans 16 residues.

Sample: blood. The receptor's source is a woman aged 40 to 49 with Graves' hyperthyroidism. V usage is TRBV4-1 and J usage is TRBJ1-2; possibly TRBD1 for D (5 bases). The CDR3 DNA is TGCGCCAGCAGCCATGATCAGGGTTTGCGATTCCATGGCTACACCTTC. Its translation: CASSHDQGLRFHGYTF.